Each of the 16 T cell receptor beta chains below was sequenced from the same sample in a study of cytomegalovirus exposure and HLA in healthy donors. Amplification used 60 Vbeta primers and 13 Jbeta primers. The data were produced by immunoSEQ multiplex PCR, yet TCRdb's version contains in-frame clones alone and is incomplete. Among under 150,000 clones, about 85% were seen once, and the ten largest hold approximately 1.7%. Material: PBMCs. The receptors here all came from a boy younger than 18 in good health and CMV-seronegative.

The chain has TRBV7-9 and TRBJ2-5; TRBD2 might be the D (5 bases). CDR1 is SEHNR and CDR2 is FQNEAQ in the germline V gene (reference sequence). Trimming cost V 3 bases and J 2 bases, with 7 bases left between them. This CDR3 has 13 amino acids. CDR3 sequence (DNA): TGTGCCAGCAGCTTCGGCGGGCAAGAGACCCAGTACTTC. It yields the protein CASSFGGQETQYF.

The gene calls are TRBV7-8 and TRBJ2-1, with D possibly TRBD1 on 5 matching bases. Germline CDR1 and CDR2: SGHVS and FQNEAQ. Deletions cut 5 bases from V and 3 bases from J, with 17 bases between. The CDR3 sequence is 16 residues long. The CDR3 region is CASSPLGVDVYNEQFF. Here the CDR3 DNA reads TGTGCCAGCAGCCCGTTAGGGGTGGATGTCTACAATGAGCAGTTCTTC. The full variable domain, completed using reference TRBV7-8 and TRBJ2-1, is GAGVSQSPRYKVAKRGQDVALRCDPISGHVSLFWYQQALGQGPEFLTYFQNEAQLDKSGLPSDRFFAERPEGSVSTLKIQRTQQEDSAVYLCASSPLGVDVYNEQFFGPGTRLTVL.

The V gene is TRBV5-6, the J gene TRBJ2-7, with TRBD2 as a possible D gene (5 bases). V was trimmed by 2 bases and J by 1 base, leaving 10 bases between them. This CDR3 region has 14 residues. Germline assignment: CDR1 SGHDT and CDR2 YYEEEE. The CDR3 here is CASSFVGVSYEQYF. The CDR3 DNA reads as TGTGCCAGCAGCTTTGTCGGGGTATCCTACGAGCAGTACTTC.

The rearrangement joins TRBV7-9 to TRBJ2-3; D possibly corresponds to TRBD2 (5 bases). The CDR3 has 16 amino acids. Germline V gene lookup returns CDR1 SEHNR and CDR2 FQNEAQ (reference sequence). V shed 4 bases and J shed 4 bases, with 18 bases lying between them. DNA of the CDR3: TGTGCCAGCAGCTCAAAGAGGGCGGAAGCCTCAGATACGCAGTATTTT. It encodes CASSSKRAEASDTQYF.

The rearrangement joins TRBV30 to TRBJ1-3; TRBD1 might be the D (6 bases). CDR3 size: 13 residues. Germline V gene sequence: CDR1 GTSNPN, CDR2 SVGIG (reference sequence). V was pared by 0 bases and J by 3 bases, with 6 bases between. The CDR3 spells CAWSVGGGNTIYF. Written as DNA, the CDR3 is TGTGCCTGGAGTGTAGGGGGTGGAAACACCATATATTTT.

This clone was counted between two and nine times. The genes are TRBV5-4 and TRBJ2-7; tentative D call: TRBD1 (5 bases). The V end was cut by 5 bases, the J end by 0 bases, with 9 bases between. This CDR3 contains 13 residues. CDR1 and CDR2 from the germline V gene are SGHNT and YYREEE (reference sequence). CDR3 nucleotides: TGTGCCAGCAGTGCAGGGCTCTCCTACGAGCAGTACTTC. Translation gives CASSAGLSYEQYF.

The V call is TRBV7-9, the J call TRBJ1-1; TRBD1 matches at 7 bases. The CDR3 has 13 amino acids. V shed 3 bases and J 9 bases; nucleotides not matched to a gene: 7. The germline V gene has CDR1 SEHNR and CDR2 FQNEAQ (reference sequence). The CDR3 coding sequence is TGTGCCAGCAGCTTCCCTCAACAGGGGAAAGCTTTCTTT. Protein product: CASSFPQQGKAFF.

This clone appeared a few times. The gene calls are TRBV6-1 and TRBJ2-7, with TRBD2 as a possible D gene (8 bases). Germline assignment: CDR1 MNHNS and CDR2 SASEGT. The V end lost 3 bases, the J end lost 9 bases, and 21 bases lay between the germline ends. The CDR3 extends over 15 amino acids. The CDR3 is CASSERGDSPIRQYF. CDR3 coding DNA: TGTGCCAGCAGTGAGCGGGGGGACAGCCCAATTAGGCAGTACTTC.

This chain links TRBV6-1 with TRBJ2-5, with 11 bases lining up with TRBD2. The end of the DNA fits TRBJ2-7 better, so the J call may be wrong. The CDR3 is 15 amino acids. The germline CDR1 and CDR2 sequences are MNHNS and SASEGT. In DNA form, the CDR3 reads TGTGCCAGCAGTGGCCTTAGCGGGGGGGCCGACGAGCAGTACTTC. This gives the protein CASSGLSGGADEQYF.

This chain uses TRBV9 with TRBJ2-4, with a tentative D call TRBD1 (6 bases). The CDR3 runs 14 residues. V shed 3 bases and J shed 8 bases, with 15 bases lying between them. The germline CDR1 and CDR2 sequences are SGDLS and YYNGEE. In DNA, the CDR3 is TGTGCCAGCAGCGGATTAACAGGGTCACACATTCAGTACTTC. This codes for CASSGLTGSHIQYF.

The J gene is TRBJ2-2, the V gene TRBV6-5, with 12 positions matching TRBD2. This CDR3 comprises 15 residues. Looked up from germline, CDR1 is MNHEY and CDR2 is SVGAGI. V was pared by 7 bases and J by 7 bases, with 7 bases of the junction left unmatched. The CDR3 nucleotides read TGTGCCAGCACCCTAGCGGGAGGGTTGAGCGGGGAGCTGTTTTTT. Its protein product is CASTLAGGLSGELFF.

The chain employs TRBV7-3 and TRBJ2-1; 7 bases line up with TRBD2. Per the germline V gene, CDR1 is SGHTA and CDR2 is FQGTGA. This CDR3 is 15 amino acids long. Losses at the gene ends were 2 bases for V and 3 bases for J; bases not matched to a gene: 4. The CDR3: CASSLGLVDYNEQFF. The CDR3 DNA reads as TGTGCCAGCAGCTTAGGACTAGTTGACTACAATGAGCAGTTCTTC.

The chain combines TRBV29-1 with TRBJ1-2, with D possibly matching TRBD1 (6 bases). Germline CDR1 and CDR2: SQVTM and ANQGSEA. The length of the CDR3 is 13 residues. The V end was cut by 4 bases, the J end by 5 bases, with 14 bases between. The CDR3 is CSVAPGQNYGYTF. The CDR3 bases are TGCAGCGTTGCCCCAGGACAGAATTATGGCTACACCTTC.

The CDR3 bases are TGTGCCAGCTCACCACGGACGGGACAGGGGGCCTCTGGAAACACCATATATTTT. Residues: CASSPRTGQGASGNTIYF. This rearrangement joins TRBV18 to TRBJ1-3; 12 bases match TRBD1. V was clipped by 1 base and J by 0 bases; unmatched bases: 4. The CDR3 is 18 residues long. Germline assignment: CDR1 KGHSH and CDR2 LQKENI.

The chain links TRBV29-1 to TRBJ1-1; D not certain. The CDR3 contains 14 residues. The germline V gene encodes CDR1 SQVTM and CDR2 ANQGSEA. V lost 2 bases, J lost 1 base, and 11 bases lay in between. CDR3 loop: CSVESGRTNTEAFF. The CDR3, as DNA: TGCAGCGTTGAAAGCGGTAGGACGAACACTGAAGCTTTCTTT.

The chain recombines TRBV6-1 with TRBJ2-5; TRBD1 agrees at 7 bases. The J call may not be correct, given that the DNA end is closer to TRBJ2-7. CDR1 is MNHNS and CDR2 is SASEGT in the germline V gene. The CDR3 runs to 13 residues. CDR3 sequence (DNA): TGTGCCAGCAGGCTAGAGGGGGCCATCGAGCAGTACTTC. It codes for CASRLEGAIEQYF.